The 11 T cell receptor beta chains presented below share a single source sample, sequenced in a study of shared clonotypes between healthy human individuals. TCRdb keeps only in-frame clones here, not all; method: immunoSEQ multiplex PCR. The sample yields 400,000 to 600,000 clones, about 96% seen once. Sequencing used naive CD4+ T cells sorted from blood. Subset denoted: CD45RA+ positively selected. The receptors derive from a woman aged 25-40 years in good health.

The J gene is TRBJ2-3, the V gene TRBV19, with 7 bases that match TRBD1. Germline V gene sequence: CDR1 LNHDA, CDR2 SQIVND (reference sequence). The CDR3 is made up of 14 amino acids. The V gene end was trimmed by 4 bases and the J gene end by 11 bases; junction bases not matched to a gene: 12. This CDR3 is CASSTGVQGVRQYF. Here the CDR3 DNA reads TGTGCCAGTAGTACCGGCGTTCAGGGGGTTAGGCAGTATTTT. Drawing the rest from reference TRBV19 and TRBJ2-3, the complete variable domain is DGGITQSPKYLFRKEGQNVTLSCEQNLNHDAMYWYRQDPGQGLRLIYYSQIVNDFQKGDIAEGYSVSREKKESFPLTVTSAQKNPTAFYLCASSTGVQGVRQYFGPGTRLTVL.

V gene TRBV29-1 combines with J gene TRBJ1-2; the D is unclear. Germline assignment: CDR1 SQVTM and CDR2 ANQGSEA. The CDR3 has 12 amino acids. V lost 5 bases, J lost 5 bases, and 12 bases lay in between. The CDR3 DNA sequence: TGCAGCGTTCGGTCAATACAATATGGCTACACCTTC. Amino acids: CSVRSIQYGYTF.

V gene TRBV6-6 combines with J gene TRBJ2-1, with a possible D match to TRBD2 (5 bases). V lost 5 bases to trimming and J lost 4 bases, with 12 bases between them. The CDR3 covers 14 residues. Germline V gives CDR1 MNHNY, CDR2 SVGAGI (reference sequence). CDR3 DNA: TGTGCCAGCAGTCCACCTGGACTTTACAATGAGCAGTTCTTC. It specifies CASSPPGLYNEQFF.

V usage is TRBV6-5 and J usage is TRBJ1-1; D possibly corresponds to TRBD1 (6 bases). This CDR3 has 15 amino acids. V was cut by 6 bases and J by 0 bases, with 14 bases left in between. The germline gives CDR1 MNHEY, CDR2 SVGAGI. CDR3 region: CASSPDRSMNTEAFF. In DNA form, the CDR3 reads TGTGCCAGCAGCCCCGACAGGTCCATGAACACTGAAGCTTTCTTT.

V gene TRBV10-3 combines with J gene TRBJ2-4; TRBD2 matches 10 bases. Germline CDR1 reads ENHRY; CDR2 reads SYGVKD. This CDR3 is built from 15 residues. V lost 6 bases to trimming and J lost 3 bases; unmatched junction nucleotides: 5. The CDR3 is CAISARLAGKNIQYF. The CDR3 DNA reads TGTGCCATCAGCGCCCGACTAGCGGGCAAAAACATTCAGTACTTC.

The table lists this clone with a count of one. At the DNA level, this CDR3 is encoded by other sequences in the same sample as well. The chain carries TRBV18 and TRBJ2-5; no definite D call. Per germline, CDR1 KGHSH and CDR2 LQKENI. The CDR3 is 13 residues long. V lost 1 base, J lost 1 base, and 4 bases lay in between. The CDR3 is CASSPRVQETQYF. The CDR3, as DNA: TGTGCCAGCTCACCACGGGTCCAAGAGACCCAGTACTTC.

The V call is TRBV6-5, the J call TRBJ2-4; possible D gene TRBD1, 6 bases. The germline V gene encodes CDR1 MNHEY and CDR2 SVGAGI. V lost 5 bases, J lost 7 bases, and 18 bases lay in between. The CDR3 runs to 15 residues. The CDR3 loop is CASSSTRGRGNIQYF. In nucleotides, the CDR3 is TGTGCCAGCAGTAGTACCCGAGGCAGGGGCAACATTCAGTACTTC.

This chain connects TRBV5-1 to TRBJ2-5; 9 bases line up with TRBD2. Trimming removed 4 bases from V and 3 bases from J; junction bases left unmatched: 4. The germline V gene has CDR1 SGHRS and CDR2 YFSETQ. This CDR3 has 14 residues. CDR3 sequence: CASSTRTSEETQYF. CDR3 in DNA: TGCGCCAGCAGCACCAGGACTAGCGAAGAGACCCAGTACTTC.

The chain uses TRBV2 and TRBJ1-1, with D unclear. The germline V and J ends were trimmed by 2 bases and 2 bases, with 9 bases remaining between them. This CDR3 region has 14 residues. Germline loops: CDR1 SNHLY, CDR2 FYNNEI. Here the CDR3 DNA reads TGTGCCAGCAGTGAATGGGTCAGCAACACTGAAGCTTTCTTT. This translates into CASSEWVSNTEAFF.

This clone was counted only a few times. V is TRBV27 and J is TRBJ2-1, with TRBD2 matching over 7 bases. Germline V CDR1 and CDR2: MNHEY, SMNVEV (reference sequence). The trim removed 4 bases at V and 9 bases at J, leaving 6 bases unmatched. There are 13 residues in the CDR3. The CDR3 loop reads CASSSVAGAEQFF. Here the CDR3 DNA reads TGTGCCAGCAGTTCCGTGGCGGGAGCTGAGCAGTTCTTC.

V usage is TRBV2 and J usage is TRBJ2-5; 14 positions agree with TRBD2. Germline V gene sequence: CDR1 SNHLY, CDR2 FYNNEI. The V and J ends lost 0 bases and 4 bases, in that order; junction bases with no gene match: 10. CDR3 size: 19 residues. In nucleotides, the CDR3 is TGTGCCAGCAGTGAAGCGGTTTATTCCGGACTAGCGGGAGGAGAGACCCAGTACTTC. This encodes CASSEAVYSGLAGGETQYF.